What follows are 24 T cell receptor beta chains derived from one specimen sequenced in a study of shared clonotypes between healthy human individuals. Profiled with immunoSEQ multiplex PCR; TCRdb holds only in-frame clones, not every one. This table holds 1 million to 1.3 million clones, 75% to 85% found once. Material for sequencing was memory CD4+ T cells from PBMCs. The subset: CD45RA-negative fraction. These TCRs come from a man between 18 and 35 years old in good health. Some clones in this sample may be carry-over from other donors' samples.

J is TRBJ2-2 and V is TRBV9; D remains ambiguous. V was clipped by 1 base and J by 3 bases, with 10 bases between them. Germline V lookup: CDR1 SGDLS, CDR2 YYNGEE. The CDR3 covers 15 residues. In DNA, the CDR3 is TGTGCCAGCAGCGTACGGGCAGCTCACACCGGGGAGCTGTTTTTT. Translated: CASSVRAAHTGELFF.

This clone was observed many times. The J gene is TRBJ2-4, the V gene TRBV27, with D possibly being TRBD2 (6 bases). Per the germline V gene, CDR1 is MNHEY and CDR2 is SMNVEV (reference sequence). The CDR3 runs 15 residues. Trimming removed 5 bases from V and 5 bases from J, with 16 bases in between. CDR3 bases: TGTGCCAGCAGTCCGGGACTCCAACCCCAAAACATTCAGTACTTC. This translates into CASSPGLQPQNIQYF.

The V call is TRBV7-3, the J call TRBJ2-3; D is unresolved. The CDR3 has 13 residues. The germline V gene encodes CDR1 SGHTA and CDR2 FQGTGA. The V end was cut by 5 bases, the J end by 0 bases, with 6 bases between. The DNA of the CDR3 is TGTGCCAGCAGCAAGACTAGCACAGATACGCAGTATTTT. Encoded protein: CASSKTSTDTQYF.

The gene calls are TRBV5-4 and TRBJ2-5; TRBD2 is a possible D gene (6 bases). The germline V gene encodes CDR1 SGHNT and CDR2 YYREEE (reference sequence). This CDR3 comprises 16 residues. Trimming cost V 2 bases and J 0 bases, with 14 bases left between them. The DNA of the CDR3 is TGTGCCAGCAGCTTCCGGGGACGGGGGAACCAAGAGACCCAGTACTTC. Translated, it gives CASSFRGRGNQETQYF.

J is TRBJ2-1 and V is TRBV25-1, with 10 bases that match TRBD2. The V gene's germline CDR1 is MGHDK and CDR2 SYGVNS. Trimming at V came to 3 bases and at J to 5 bases, leaving 10 bases not matched to a gene. This CDR3 region has 17 residues. The CDR3 coding sequence is TGTGCCAGCAGTGATTCCTCTCTAGCGGGGGCCCACAATGAGCAGTTCTTC. This sequence encodes CASSDSSLAGAHNEQFF.

The CDR3 loop is CASSLAGTGAGNIQYF. Written as DNA, the CDR3 is TGTGCCAGCAGCTTGGCAGGGACAGGGGCGGGAAACATTCAGTACTTC. V and J are TRBV5-4 and TRBJ2-4, with 10 bases fitting TRBD1. V trimming: 0 bases; J trimming: 6 bases; junction bases outside the gene matches: 6. CDR3 length: 16 amino acids. The germline V gene encodes CDR1 SGHNT and CDR2 YYREEE (reference sequence).

The CDR3 sequence is CASSQGTSGGYEQYF. In DNA, the CDR3 is TGTGCCAGCAGCCAAGGGACTAGCGGGGGTTACGAGCAGTACTTC. The chain employs TRBV7-9 and TRBJ2-7, with TRBD2 matching over 14 bases. Trimming removed 5 bases from V and 4 bases from J; junction bases left unmatched: 4. CDR3 length: 15 residues. Germline V gene sequence: CDR1 SEHNR, CDR2 FQNEAQ (reference sequence).

V is TRBV4-1 and J is TRBJ2-7; 10 bases are shared with TRBD1. Germline V gene data show CDR1 as MGHRA and CDR2 as YSYEKL. The CDR3 is made up of 15 amino acids. J lost 6 bases, V lost 4 bases, and 9 bases had no gene match. The CDR3 coding sequence is TGCGCCAGCAGCCCACCGGGACAGGGGATGGGCGAGCAGTACTTC. Translated: CASSPPGQGMGEQYF.

The chain combines TRBV19 with TRBJ2-4; 7 bases fit TRBD2. J gave up 7 bases and V 5 bases, and 11 bases lay outside the gene matches. This CDR3 has 15 amino acids. Germline V gene lookup returns CDR1 LNHDA and CDR2 SQIVND (reference sequence). CDR3 sequence (DNA): TGTGCCAGTAGTGACCGGGGGAGGGTTTGGAACATTCAGTACTTC. Translating it yields CASSDRGRVWNIQYF.

The rearrangement links TRBV9 to TRBJ2-1; tentatively, D is TRBD2 (5 bases). The length of the CDR3 is 14 residues. Germline CDR1 is SGDLS and CDR2 is YYNGEE. Trimming cost V 3 bases and J 7 bases, with 14 bases left between them. The CDR3 sequence: CASSGGLGWNEQFF. CDR3 DNA: TGTGCCAGCAGCGGAGGGTTGGGGTGGAATGAGCAGTTCTTC.

This chain uses TRBV9 with TRBJ1-3, with D perhaps TRBD1 (6 bases). The CDR3 contains 17 residues. Trimming took 4 bases from V and 3 from J, leaving 20 bases between them. The germline gives CDR1 SGDLS, CDR2 YYNGEE. CDR3 in DNA: TGTGCCAGCAGCCCCGTTGGAGGGGGATGGAATGGAAACACCATATATTTT. Protein: CASSPVGGGWNGNTIYF.

Turning to this clone: This sample also contains other DNA sequences that code for the same CDR3. The chain uses TRBV9 and TRBJ1-2, with D maybe TRBD1 (6 bases). Trimming removed 4 bases at V and 1 base at J, with 11 bases between. CDR1 and CDR2 from the germline V gene are SGDLS and YYNGEE. CDR3 size: 14 residues. CDR3: CASSPGADNYGYTF. CDR3 nucleotides: TGTGCCAGCAGCCCGGGGGCAGATAACTATGGCTACACCTTC.

This chain connects TRBV27 to TRBJ2-7, with 7 positions matching TRBD1. Losses at the gene ends were 7 bases for V and 2 bases for J; bases not matched to a gene: 8. The germline CDR1 and CDR2 sequences are MNHEY and SMNVEV (reference sequence). The CDR3 totals 14 residues. In DNA form, the CDR3 reads TGTGCCAGCATCCGACAGGGAGAGGCCTACGAGCAGTACTTC. It yields the protein CASIRQGEAYEQYF.

The chain links TRBV5-1 to TRBJ1-2, with 7 bases lining up with TRBD1. Per germline, CDR1 SGHRS and CDR2 YFSETQ. This CDR3 is built from 16 residues. V trimming: 5 bases; J trimming: 4 bases; junction bases outside the gene matches: 14. Written as DNA, the CDR3 is TGCGCCAGCAGTCCGGCGACAGGGATAAACCTCTATGGCTACACCTTC. It codes for CASSPATGINLYGYTF. The variable domain in full, completed from reference TRBV5-1 and TRBJ1-2, reads KAGVTQTPRYLIKTRGQQVTLSCSPISGHRSVSWYQQTPGQGLQFLFEYFSETQRNKGNFPGRFSGRQFSNSRSEMNVSTLELGDSALYLCASSPATGINLYGYTFGSGTRLTVV.

The chain links TRBV27 to TRBJ2-1, with TRBD2 matching 14 bases. Germline V gives CDR1 MNHEY, CDR2 SMNVEV (reference sequence). The CDR3 is 18 amino acids. The J segment lost 1 base and the V segment lost 6 bases, leaving 8 bases of the junction unmatched. In nucleotides, the CDR3 is TGTGCCAGCAGAACAGGGACTAGCGGGAGCGGGTCCTACAATGAGCAGTTCTTC. This translates into CASRTGTSGSGSYNEQFF.

The J gene is TRBJ1-1, the V gene TRBV5-6, with D uncertain. The CDR3 covers 12 residues. Trimming took off 1 base at V and 7 bases at J, with 8 bases between the two ends. Germline V lookup: CDR1 SGHDT, CDR2 YYEEEE. The CDR3 loop is CASSLYSDEAFF. The CDR3, as DNA: TGTGCCAGCAGCTTGTACTCAGATGAAGCTTTCTTT.

The chain is built from TRBV2 and TRBJ1-5, with D uncertain. V dropped 4 bases and J dropped 7 bases, with 11 bases sitting between them. Germline CDR1 SNHLY, CDR2 FYNNEI. This CDR3 contains 13 residues. The CDR3 reads CASSVVERQPQHF. The CDR3 region has the DNA TGTGCCAGCAGTGTCGTAGAAAGACAGCCCCAGCATTTT.

The chain employs TRBV6-5 and TRBJ2-7; 8 bases are shared with TRBD1. Germline CDR1 and CDR2: MNHEY and SVGAGI. This CDR3 has 15 amino acids. Germline trimming cut 0 bases from V and 0 bases from J; bases unmatched to any gene: 1. The CDR3 loop is CASSYSTGGSYEQYF. For the CDR3, the DNA is TGTGCCAGCAGTTACTCCACAGGGGGCTCCTACGAGCAGTACTTC.

In this sample, this clone turned up many times. The chain couples TRBV4-3 to TRBJ2-1; 8 bases line up with TRBD2. J lost 5 bases, V lost 1 base, and 4 bases had no gene match. In germline, CDR1 is LGHNA, CDR2 YSLEER. The CDR3 runs to 15 residues. The chain's CDR3 is CASSQALADNNEQFF. DNA for the CDR3: TGCGCCAGCAGCCAAGCACTAGCGGACAACAATGAGCAGTTCTTC.

V usage is TRBV5-1 and J usage is TRBJ2-1, with a tentative D call TRBD1 (6 bases). V was trimmed by 5 bases and J by 3 bases, leaving 15 bases between them. Germline lookup yields CDR1 SGHRS and CDR2 YFSETQ. This CDR3 comprises 15 residues. CDR3 sequence: CASRWAAGVYNEQFF. For the CDR3, the DNA is TGCGCCAGCAGATGGGCGGCAGGGGTCTACAATGAGCAGTTCTTC.

A note on this clone: This specimen includes other DNA sequences encoding the same CDR3. The chain employs TRBV20-1 and TRBJ2-5, with D uncertain. CDR1 and CDR2 from the germline V gene are DFQATT and SNEGSKA (reference sequence). V was clipped by 6 bases and J by 5 bases, with 10 bases between them. CDR3 length: 11 residues. In DNA, the CDR3 is TGCAGTGCGGGTCCTGGCGAGACCCAGTACTTC. Translated: CSAGPGETQYF.

This chain joins TRBV2 and TRBJ1-6, with D uncertain. CDR1 SNHLY and CDR2 FYNNEI come from the germline V gene. Trimming shortened V by 4 bases and J by 7 bases, and 14 bases separated the two germline ends. The CDR3 runs to 15 residues. The CDR3 DNA follows: TGTGCCAGCAGTGTCAGCAGCCTGAGAAATTCACCCCTCCACTTT. This translates into CASSVSSLRNSPLHF.

The CDR3 DNA sequence: TGTGCCAGCAGCCATCGGGACAGAAACACTGAAGCTTTCTTT. Residues: CASSHRDRNTEAFF. The chain links TRBV7-9 to TRBJ1-1; TRBD1 aligns across 7 bases. Trimming cost V 5 bases and J 2 bases; bases outside gene matches: 5. Per the germline V gene, CDR1 is SEHNR and CDR2 is FQNEAQ (reference sequence). This CDR3 spans 14 amino acids.

The chain carries TRBV6-6 and TRBJ2-7; D might be TRBD2 (7 bases). V lost 9 bases, J lost 4 bases, and 13 bases lay in between. The CDR3 totals 12 residues. Germline-derived CDR1 and CDR2 are MNHNY and SVGAGI (reference sequence). The CDR3 DNA follows: TGTGCCAGTAGGACAGCGGGATACGAGCAGTACTTC. Protein: CASRTAGYEQYF.